This T cell receptor beta chain was found in a study of regulatory T cells in long-lasting Graves disease. The CDR3 contains 13 residues. Looked up from germline, CDR1 is LNHDA and CDR2 is SQIVND (reference sequence). With V trimmed by 8 bases and J by 4 bases, 7 bases remained unmatched. The time point: persistent/refractory GD, antithyroid drugs over 5 years with positive TRAb. The authors made the TCR library using RNA they extracted from PBMCs. Peripheral blood, at approximately 10 milliliters, went into EDTA tubes. Study outcomes and limitations: New patients shared more than 950 public clonotypes, and persistent patients shared more, with a few thousand. Patients with persistent Graves' had lower TCR diversity than newly diagnosed patients.

The TCR beta library used iRepertoire HTBI primers with Arm-PCR amplification of CDR3. TCRdb independently ran MiXCR on the multiplex PCR reads; one entry per CDR3 protein. The data contain over 650,000 distinct CDR3 sequences, 25% to 30% of them singletons. This clonotype was observed a handful of times. As yet, its antigen is unknown. V and J are TRBV19 and TRBJ1-2, with 7 bases that match TRBD1. The source of this sequence is a female donor with Graves disease. This material consisted of peripheral blood mononuclear cells (PBMCs), taken when the disease was refractory, from a patient treated with antithyroid drugs. CDR3 bases: TGTGCCAGTGGAGACAGGGACTCCTATGGCTACACCTTC. It is translated as CASGDRDSYGYTF.